The present T cell receptor (beta chain) was sequenced within a study of cytomegalovirus exposure and HLA in healthy donors. Broader study findings: The CMV antigen specificity of three CMV-associated chains was confirmed through in vitro analysis.

Clones were sequenced by immunoSEQ multiplex PCR, and TCRdb holds only the in-frame ones, with some missing. The table records 200,000 to 250,000 clones, more than 75% of them present only once. CDR1 is MGHRA, CDR2 YSYEKL, per germline. The CDR3 consists of 13 residues. The V and J ends lost 1 base and 6 bases respectively, with 7 bases between them. On this clone itself: Its specificity is unknown.

The chain carries TRBV4-1 and TRBJ2-1; D remains unclear. Sequenced: PBMCs. This TCR derives from a young woman in good health and CMV-seropositive. DNA of the CDR3: TGCGCCAGCAGCCAAGTATTTAGCAATGAGCAGTTCTTC. Residues: CASSQVFSNEQFF.